The sequence of this TCR beta chain was determined in a study of OX40 agonist ivuxolimab in advanced cancers. Data came from immunoSEQ multiplex PCR; TCRdb stores just in-frame clones and leaves some out. The data contain 55,000 to 90,000 clones, around 88% of them singletons. Germline lookup yields CDR1 SGHRS and CDR2 YFSETQ. The CDR3 spans 16 residues. V was trimmed by 0 bases and J by 0 bases, leaving 9 bases between them. This specimen consisted of CD4+ or CD8+ T cells sorted from blood, obtained in a trial of the OX40 agonist ivuxolimab. The genes are TRBV5-1 and TRBJ2-2; no firm D call. The receptor comes from an adult with an advanced solid tumor such as melanoma, head and neck, liver or kidney cancer. The CDR3 DNA is TGCGCCAGCAGCTTGGCGGCAGCCTCGAACACCGGGGAGCTGTTTTTT. It yields the protein CASSLAAASNTGELFF.